This TCR beta chain came from a study of T cell repertoires in cytomegalovirus infection. Across the study: Matching HLA type and CMV infection were both indicated by public TCR beta signatures.

This clonotype was observed a few times. What it binds is not known. Regarding the study as a whole: The ex vivo response was dominated by HLA-C-restricted CMV-specific TCR beta clonotypes.

Trimming took off 2 bases at V and 4 bases at J, with 12 bases between the two ends. This CDR3 is built from 15 residues. The germline V gene encodes CDR1 SGHNT and CDR2 YYREEE (reference sequence). TCRdb re-analysed the reads in MiXCR, keeping a single row per CDR3 protein. The table includes about 740,000 distinct CDR3 sequences, about 40% detected once. Sequenced material: PBMCs. This sequence was found in a human donor in good health (CMV status not recorded). Some clones in this sample may be carry-over from other donors' samples. The chain uses TRBV5-4 and TRBJ2-2; tentatively, D is TRBD1 or TRBD2 (5 bases each). CDR3 coding DNA: TGTGCCAGCAGCTTTGGTGGGACCCTCACCGGGGAGCTGTTTTTT. Its protein product is CASSFGGTLTGELFF.